The rows below give T cell receptor beta chains drawn from one sample of a study of radiation and T cells in renal cell carcinoma. Profiling relied on immunoSEQ multiplex PCR, and the TCRdb table lists in-frame clones only, not all of them. The table includes some 97,000 clones, 65% to 90% detected once. The sequenced sample was blood, obtained from a patient whose treatment included radiotherapy and nephrectomy. The source of these receptors is a man in his 60s with renal cell carcinoma. CDR3s include the opening cysteine and the closing phenylalanine or tryptophan. The order of the fields is V gene, J gene, D gene, clone size, CDR3 length, CDR3 DNA, CDR3 protein. D genes are given only for firm matches. Clone size is not always given. Where it is, it says once, few, many or a class for expanded clones.

>TRBV7-6|TRBJ2-3|TRBD2|-|16
TGTGCCAGCAGCTTAGGCGGCGGGAGAAGCACAGATACGCAGTATTTT
CASSLGGGRSTDTQYF
>TRBV18|TRBJ2-1|TRBD2|-|14
TGTGCCAGCCTCCAGCGGGGGGCCTACAATGAGCAGTTCTTC
CASLQRGAYNEQFF
>TRBV28|TRBJ2-1|TRBD2|-|14
TGTGCCAGCAGTTTTACTAGCGGTTACAATGAGCAGTTCTTC
CASSFTSGYNEQFF
>TRBV5-1|TRBJ1-5|TRBD1|once|15
TGCGCCAGCAGCCCCGGGACAGGGACGAATCAGCCCCAGCATTTT
CASSPGTGTNQPQHF
>TRBV18|TRBJ1-1|-|-|12
TGTGCCAGCTCTCCGACAGATATAGAAGCTTTCTTT
CASSPTDIEAFF
>TRBV5-4|TRBJ1-1|-|-|13
TGTGCCAGCAGCTCGGACGTTAACACTGAAGCTTTCTTT
CASSSDVNTEAFF
>TRBV10-3|TRBJ1-4|-|-|17
TGTGCCATCAGTGAACTGAAGAAAGGAACCGGTGGCGAAAAACTGTTTTTT
CAISELKKGTGGEKLFF
>TRBV27|TRBJ2-7|-|once|12
TGTGCCAGCAGTTTAGTGCCTTACGAGCAGTACTTC
CASSLVPYEQYF
>TRBV5-6|TRBJ2-5|TRBD2|-|15
TGTGCCAGCAGTCCCCGGGGAGGGAAAGAAGAGACCCAGTACTTC
CASSPRGGKEETQYF
>TRBV19|TRBJ2-7|TRBD1|-|13
TGTGCCAGTAGCACGACAGGGTCCAGCGAGCAGTACTTC
CASSTTGSSEQYF
>TRBV28|TRBJ2-7|-|once|15
TGTGCCAGCAGTCCCCCCGGGGTAGGAACCTACGAGCAGTACTTC
CASSPPGVGTYEQYF
>TRBV28|TRBJ1-2|-|-|17
TGTGCCAGCAGTTCGGGGGTGGCGCGGGCTCGGTTCTATGGCTACACCTTC
CASSSGVARARFYGYTF
>TRBV5-5|TRBJ2-1|-|-|15
TGTGCCAGCAGCTTGGGTAGCGGCAACTACAATGAGCAGTTCTTC
CASSLGSGNYNEQFF
>TRBV27|TRBJ2-6|-|-|18
TGTGCCAGCAGTTTATCCGGCCAGGGGGGGAGGATACAACACGTCCTGACTTTC
CASSLSGQGGRIQHVLTF
>TRBV28|TRBJ2-1|-|-|12
TGTGCCAGCAGTCGGCCTACAGCGGAGCAGTTCTTC
CASSRPTAEQFF
>TRBV28|TRBJ2-5|-|-|15
TGTGCCAGCAGTCCCTCAGGGGAAGGGCAAGAGACCCAGTACTTC
CASSPSGEGQETQYF
>TRBV5-1|TRBJ1-1|-|-|11
TGCGCCAGCAGCACGAACACTGAAGCTTTCTTT
CASSTNTEAFF
>TRBV14|TRBJ2-7|TRBD2|few|14
TGTGCCAGCAGCCTTAGCGGGGGGCCCTACGAGCAGTACTTC
CASSLSGGPYEQYF
>TRBV6-1|TRBJ2-7|-|once|15
TGTGCCAGCAGTGATCGGACCGGGACGAGGGACGAGCAGTACTTC
CASSDRTGTRDEQYF
>TRBV7-2|TRBJ2-5|TRBD1|-|14
TGTGCCAGCAGCCTAAGACAGGGCCAAGAGACCCAGTACTTC
CASSLRQGQETQYF
>TRBV7-9|TRBJ2-3|TRBD2|-|18
TGTGCCAGCAGCTTAGTCTTGGGGCTAGCGGGTTACCCCGATACGCAGTATTTT
CASSLVLGLAGYPDTQYF
>TRBV11-2|TRBJ1-4|-|-|15
TGTGCCAGCAGCTTTGGAACAGGGATGAATGAAAAACTGTTTTTT
CASSFGTGMNEKLFF
>TRBV5-1|TRBJ2-7|-|-|15
TGCGCCAGCAGCTTGGACACGGGGGCTCCCTACGAGCAGTACTTC
CASSLDTGAPYEQYF
>TRBV5-1|TRBJ2-5|-|-|15
TGCGCCAGCAGCCGCCGGGACGCAGTGAGAGAGACCCAGTACTTC
CASSRRDAVRETQYF
>TRBV11-2|TRBJ1-4|-|once|15
TGTGCCAGCAGCTTAGTCTCTGGGGGCGGTGAAAAACTGTTTTTT
CASSLVSGGGEKLFF
>TRBV19|TRBJ2-7|TRBD2|-|16
TGTGCCAGTAGTCGTCCGGGACTAGGGTCATCCTACGAGCAGTACTTC
CASSRPGLGSSYEQYF
>TRBV28|TRBJ2-2|-|-|13
TGTGCCAGTCTCCGGGAGAACACCGGGGAGCTGTTTTTT
CASLRENTGELFF
>TRBV7-2|TRBJ2-1|TRBD2|-|13
TGTGCCAGCAGCTCAACCCCGGGAGGTGAGCAGTTCTTC
CASSSTPGGEQFF
>TRBV11-3|TRBJ2-1|-|once|15
TGTGCCAGCAGCAAAGGGGGAGCGGGCTACAATGAGCAGTTCTTC
CASSKGGAGYNEQFF
>TRBV18|TRBJ1-1|-|-|13
TGTGCCAGCTCACTAGAAGGGGACACTGAAGCTTTCTTT
CASSLEGDTEAFF
>TRBV4-1|TRBJ2-1|-|-|16
TGCGCCAGCAGCCATATTGCGGGCAGCTCCTACAATGAGCAGTTCTTC
CASSHIAGSSYNEQFF
>TRBV5-6|TRBJ2-5|-|-|15
TGTGCCAGCAGCCGACAGGGAGGCCTAGGCGAGACCCAGTACTTC
CASSRQGGLGETQYF
>TRBV6-1|TRBJ2-3|-|-|16
TGTGCCAGCAGTGAAGCACGGGAGTGGGGCACAGATACGCAGTATTTT
CASSEAREWGTDTQYF
>TRBV4-2|TRBJ2-7|TRBD2|-|18
TGTGCCAGCAGCCAGGGACCCTTAGCGGGATATAGGCACTACGAGCAGTACTTC
CASSQGPLAGYRHYEQYF